This TCR beta chain was found in a study of blood T cells in healthy people across ages. Study information: Per every two T cells, about one barcoded beta molecule was captured by template switching. Findings and caveats of the study: Per million T cells, TCR beta diversity dropped roughly linearly as age increased.

Per the germline V gene, CDR1 is LNHDA and CDR2 is SQIVND (reference sequence). CDR3 length: 16 residues. The V end lost 2 bases, the J end lost 2 bases, and 13 bases lay between the germline ends. This clonotype was counted a few times. Antigen unknown. A second about 6 to 12 cycle PCR used barcoded and J-beta primers. A template-switch adaptor with 12 random nucleotides tagged each cDNA molecule. TCRdb called the 5' RACE reads again in MiXCR, with one record for every CDR3 protein. The sample gives some 690,000 distinct CDR3 sequences, 22% of which show up once; approximately 20% is in the top ten. This TCR was sampled from a man between 65 and 85 years old in good health. Sequenced input: blood. The chain is built from TRBV19 and TRBJ2-1; D is possibly TRBD1 (5 bases). The CDR3 here is CASSIIRVSTYNEQFF. In DNA form, the CDR3 reads TGTGCCAGTAGTATAATCAGGGTTAGCACCTACAATGAGCAGTTCTTC.